This T cell receptor beta chain was sequenced during a study of T cell repertoires in cytomegalovirus infection. In the study overall: Public TCR beta signatures marked donors with CMV infection and the matching HLA. Study-wide points: Identification of carriers of CMV plus the relevant HLA was achieved through cumulative public TCR beta family frequency.

TCRdb fed the reads into MiXCR, producing one record per CDR3 protein. This table has roughly 500,000 distinct CDR3 sequences, 25% to 35% appearing once. As for this clonotype: Antigen specificity is unknown.

Trimming removed 2 bases from V and 6 bases from J, with 8 bases in between. Germline values: CDR1 LNHDA, CDR2 SQIVND (reference sequence). This CDR3 has 14 residues. The sequenced sample was cultured PBMCs, obtained from culture after CMV antigen stimulation. The V gene is TRBV19, the J gene TRBJ2-6; D gene uncertain. This receptor was identified in a human donor in good health (CMV status not recorded). Some clones in this sample may be carry-over from other donors' samples. The CDR3 loop reads CASSIIGAANVLTF. The CDR3 DNA follows: TGTGCCAGTAGTATAATAGGAGCGGCCAACGTCCTGACTTTC.